One and the same sample provided the 16 T cell receptor beta chains below, sequenced in a study of T cell responses to AZD1222 COVID-19 vaccine. Data came from immunoSEQ multiplex PCR; TCRdb stores just in-frame clones and leaves some out. The table has some 250,000 clones, 94% seen once. The sequencing here drew on peripheral blood, taken 28 days after the second AZD1222 dose. The receptors come from an adult who received the AZD1222 COVID-19 vaccine.

The chain couples TRBV7-2 to TRBJ1-2, with unresolved D. The CDR3 runs 12 residues. V was cut by 7 bases and J by 8 bases, with 14 bases left in between. Per the germline V gene, CDR1 is SGHTA and CDR2 is FQGNSA. CDR3 sequence: CASTTLSQGYTF. DNA for the CDR3: TGTGCCAGCACAACCCTCTCACAGGGCTACACCTTC. Looking up the rest from reference TRBV7-2 and TRBJ1-2 gives the full variable domain: GAGVSQSPSNKVTEKGKDVELRCDPISGHTALYWYRQSLGQGLEFLIYFQGNSAPDKSGLPSDRFSAERTGGSVSTLTIQRTQQEDSAVYLCASTTLSQGYTFGSGTRLTVV.

The chain couples TRBV24-1 to TRBJ2-2; maybe TRBD2 (5 bases). This CDR3 comprises 14 residues. CDR1 and CDR2 (germline): KGHDR, SFDVKD. Trimming shortened V by 7 bases and J by 0 bases, and 8 bases separated the two germline ends. The CDR3 DNA sequence: TGTGCCACCAGCCGGACTCCGAACACCGGGGAGCTGTTTTTT. This gives the protein CATSRTPNTGELFF.

This clone was detected only once. The chain combines TRBV18 with TRBJ1-6; no firm D call. The CDR3 runs to 15 residues. The germline V and J ends were trimmed by 3 bases and 8 bases, with 14 bases remaining between them. The V gene's germline CDR1 is KGHSH and CDR2 LQKENI. CDR3 in DNA: TGTGCCAGCTCACCGGACCGTTTGGGATATTCACCCCTCCACTTT. Protein sequence: CASSPDRLGYSPLHF.

The V gene is TRBV19, the J gene TRBJ1-4; TRBD1 matches 9 bases. V was pared by 4 bases and J by 6 bases, with 3 bases of the junction left unmatched. The CDR3 loop spans 14 amino acids. CDR1 is LNHDA, CDR2 SQIVND, per germline (reference sequence). The CDR3: CASSTTGGDEKLFF. CDR3 DNA sequence: TGTGCCAGTAGTACGACAGGGGGGGATGAAAAACTGTTTTTT.

This clone has just one count. The rearrangement joins TRBV28 to TRBJ1-2; 8 nucleotides match TRBD1. The germline V gene encodes CDR1 MDHEN and CDR2 SYDVKM. This CDR3 contains 15 residues. J was trimmed by 4 bases and V by 6 bases; bases with no gene match: 10. The CDR3 DNA follows: TGTGCCAGCAGCCCCGGGACAGGAGGCCTCTATGGCTACACCTTC. It is translated as CASSPGTGGLYGYTF.

V is TRBV19 and J is TRBJ2-4, with TRBD1 matching over 7 bases. The CDR3 loop spans 15 amino acids. Germline V lookup: CDR1 LNHDA, CDR2 SQIVND (reference sequence). V lost 0 bases to trimming and J lost 7 bases; unmatched junction nucleotides: 6. CDR3 sequence: CASSIDVGQVNIQYF. The CDR3 region has the DNA TGTGCCAGTAGTATAGATGTTGGACAGGTCAACATTCAGTACTTC.

J is TRBJ1-5 and V is TRBV12-3 or TRBV12-4, with a tentative D call TRBD1 (6 bases). The CDR3 covers 13 residues. Trimming pared 5 bases from V and 8 bases from J, leaving 13 bases between. The CDR3 bases are TGTGCCAGCAGTCCCAGGGGCAGAGAGCCCCAGCATTTT. This codes for CASSPRGREPQHF.

V is TRBV13 and J is TRBJ2-1; possible D gene TRBD2, 5 bases. Germline V gives CDR1 PRHDT, CDR2 FYEKMQ (reference sequence). The length of the CDR3 is 12 residues. With 5 bases removed from V and 10 bases from J, the gap between germline ends came to 12 bases. In nucleotides, the CDR3 is TGTGCCAGCAGCCCACCCCGGGGAGAGCAGTTCTTC. Its translation: CASSPPRGEQFF.

This chain uses TRBV6-5 with TRBJ1-2; D might be TRBD1 (6 bases). Germline-derived CDR1 and CDR2 are MNHEY and SVGAGI. The CDR3 contains 15 residues. Trimming shortened V by 2 bases and J by 4 bases, and 14 bases separated the two germline ends. Here the CDR3 reads CASSYGGAEGYGYTF. DNA of the CDR3: TGTGCCAGCAGTTACGGGGGGGCTGAGGGCTATGGCTACACCTTC.

The chain links TRBV5-1 to TRBJ1-1, with D perhaps TRBD1 (6 bases). The V gene's germline CDR1 is SGHRS and CDR2 YFSETQ. With 4 bases removed from V and 0 bases from J, the gap between germline ends came to 10 bases. This CDR3 comprises 14 residues. The DNA of the CDR3 is TGCGCCAGCAGCCCGGGACATCTGAACACTGAAGCTTTCTTT. Translation: CASSPGHLNTEAFF. The entire variable domain, with the rest obtained from reference TRBV5-1 and TRBJ1-1, is as follows: KAGVTQTPRYLIKTRGQQVTLSCSPISGHRSVSWYQQTPGQGLQFLFEYFSETQRNKGNFPGRFSGRQFSNSRSEMNVSTLELGDSALYLCASSPGHLNTEAFFGQGTRLTVV.

The J gene is TRBJ1-2, the V gene TRBV3-1 (or the pseudogene TRBV3-2), with 7 bases matching TRBD1. Trimming removed 0 bases from V and 8 bases from J; junction bases left unmatched: 9. Germline CDR1 is LGHDT and CDR2 is YNNKEL (reference sequence). The length of the CDR3 is 15 residues. The DNA of the CDR3 is TGTGCCAGCAGCCAAGATCTAGGGGGCCCTGGGGGCTACACCTTC. Its protein is CASSQDLGGPGGYTF.

The chain has TRBV5-8 and TRBJ2-1; weak D call: TRBD2 (5 bases). The V gene lost 4 bases and the J gene lost 4 bases, with 12 bases spanning the gap. The CDR3 sequence is 14 residues long. Germline CDR1 is SGHTS and CDR2 is YDEGEE. CDR3 region: CASSPGIGYNEQFF. As DNA, the CDR3 is TGTGCCAGCAGCCCCGGGATTGGGTACAATGAGCAGTTCTTC. The complete variable domain, with remaining parts taken from reference TRBV5-8 and TRBJ2-1, reads EAGVTQSPTHLIKTRGQQATLRCSPISGHTSVYWYQQALGLGLQFLLWYDEGEERNRGNFPPRFSGRQFPNYSSELNVNALELEDSALYLCASSPGIGYNEQFFGPGTRLTVL.

The rearrangement links TRBV6-5 to TRBJ1-1, with D possibly being TRBD1 (5 bases). CDR1 and CDR2 from the germline V gene are MNHEY and SVGAGI. V lost 6 bases to trimming and J lost 6 bases, with 17 bases between them. The CDR3 is 14 residues long. The CDR3 sequence is CASRKSQGISEAFF. Here the CDR3 DNA reads TGTGCCAGCAGGAAATCTCAGGGAATCTCTGAAGCTTTCTTT.

The chain has TRBV2 and TRBJ2-3; the D gene is possibly TRBD2 (6 bases). The CDR3 runs 15 residues. The germline V gene has CDR1 SNHLY and CDR2 FYNNEI. V was shortened by 2 bases and J by 3 bases, with 12 bases between the two germline ends. The CDR3 here is CASSEKRENTDTQYF. For the CDR3, the DNA is TGTGCCAGCAGTGAAAAACGGGAGAATACAGATACGCAGTATTTT.

V and J are TRBV9 and TRBJ1-3; D not resolved. The ends were cut back, 0 bases at V and 1 base at J, with 5 bases in the middle. CDR3 size: 14 residues. Germline CDR1 is SGDLS and CDR2 is YYNGEE. The DNA of the CDR3 is TGTGCCAGCAGCGTAGCGGGATCTGGAAACACCATATATTTT. This translates into CASSVAGSGNTIYF.

The chain recombines TRBV9 with TRBJ2-5, with 10 bases matching TRBD2. This CDR3 is 15 amino acids long. CDR1 is SGDLS and CDR2 is YYNGEE in the germline V gene. V gave up 3 bases and J gave up 2 bases; unmatched junction bases: 4. The CDR3 is CASSATSGTQETQYF. CDR3 coding DNA: TGTGCCAGCAGCGCAACTAGCGGGACTCAAGAGACCCAGTACTTC. Complete variable domain (other parts from reference TRBV9 and TRBJ2-5): DSGVTQTPKHLITATGQRVTLRCSPRSGDLSVYWYQQSLDQGLQFLIQYYNGEERAKGNILERFSAQQFPDLHSELNLSSLELGDSALYFCASSATSGTQETQYFGPGTRLLVL.